Listed below are T cell receptor beta chains from one sample, sequenced in a study of T cell repertoires in cytomegalovirus infection. TCRdb passed the reads through MiXCR, listing each CDR3 protein once. The repertoire holds just over 300,000 distinct CDR3 sequences, 15% to 20% seen once, with 12% in the top ten. The sample taken for sequencing was PBMCs. The receptors were gathered from a human donor in good health (CMV status not recorded). Some clones in this sample may be carry-over from other donors' samples. Both conserved end residues are part of each CDR3. The D gene is left open where the match is weak. Not all rows give a size; the values are once, few, many and, for expanded clones, a class.

>TRBJ1-1|-|TRBV18|TRBD1
CASSWETGGITEAFF
TGTGCCAGCTCATGGGAGACAGGGGGGATTACTGAAGCTTTCTTT
>TRBJ1-1|few|TRBV6-6|-
CASSSRTVNTEAFF
TGTGCCAGCAGTTCTCGGACGGTGAACACTGAAGCTTTCTTT
>TRBJ2-3|many|TRBV12-3/TRBV12-4|TRBD1
CASSLQGARTDTQYF
TGTGCCAGCAGCTTACAGGGGGCGAGGACAGATACGCAGTATTTT
>TRBJ2-7|many|TRBV7-2|TRBD1
CASSLDRGLFYEQYF
TGTGCCAGCAGCTTAGACAGGGGGCTATTCTACGAGCAGTACTTC
>TRBJ2-7|few|TRBV28|-
CASTPWSIAYEQYF
TGTGCCAGCACCCCGTGGTCAATAGCCTACGAGCAGTACTTC
>TRBJ2-2|-|TRBV5-1|TRBD1
CASTDRTLNTGELFF
TGCGCCAGCACGGACAGGACGCTGAACACCGGGGAGCTGTTTTTT
>TRBJ1-1|-|TRBV7-9|-
CASSLRGRPEGKAEAFF
TGTGCCAGCAGCTTGAGAGGCCGCCCCGAGGGGAAGGCTGAAGCTTTCTTT
>TRBJ2-7|-|TRBV5-6|-
CASSLPGQRPPEQYF
TGTGCCAGCAGCTTACCGGGCCAAAGACCACCCGAGCAGTACTTC
>TRBJ1-4|-|TRBV12-3/TRBV12-4|-
CASSLGEAMGGKKLFF
TGTGCCAGCAGTTTGGGAGAGGCGATGGGGGGGAAAAAACTGTTTTTT
>TRBJ2-7|many|TRBV6-1|-
CASRGGPSYEQYF
TGTGCCAGCAGAGGGGGGCCCTCCTACGAGCAGTACTTC
>TRBJ1-4|many|TRBV10-3|-
CAIGPGMGEKLFF
TGTGCCATCGGACCGGGCATGGGTGAAAAACTGTTTTTT
>TRBJ1-4|many|TRBV2|-
CASSPLTTNEKLFF
TGTGCCAGCAGCCCCCTCACAACTAATGAAAAACTGTTTTTT
>TRBJ1-5|many|TRBV12-3/TRBV12-4|-
CASRGTGSLSNQPQHF
TGTGCCAGCAGGGGTACGGGTTCCTTAAGCAATCAGCCCCAGCATTTT
>TRBJ1-2|once|TRBV20-1|-
CSALPRTGFRNYGYPF
TGCAGTGCTTTGCCGAGAACAGGGTTTCGGAACTATGGCTACCCCTTC
>TRBJ2-3|few|TRBV5-5|TRBD1
CASSSPDRGAGTDTQYF
TGTGCCAGCAGCTCCCCTGACAGGGGAGCTGGCACAGATACGCAGTATTTT
>TRBJ1-2|-|TRBV20-1|TRBD1
CSALPRTGRTHTF
TGCAGTGCTTTACCCCGGACAGGGAGGACTCACACCTTC
>TRBJ2-2|-|TRBV19|TRBD1
CATAGTGFTGELFF
TGTGCCACCGCCGGGACAGGATTTACCGGGGAGCTGTTTTTT
>TRBJ1-2|few|TRBV4-3|-
CASSPATLIGVKGGYTF
TGCGCCAGCAGCCCAGCGACCCTAATTGGTGTTAAAGGAGGCTACACCTTC
>TRBJ2-4|many|TRBV7-6|TRBD2
CASSPLGSGGPQDIQYF
TGTGCCAGCAGCCCCCTGGGTAGCGGGGGCCCCCAGGACATTCAGTACTTC
>TRBJ2-1|once|TRBV7-6|-
CASSLMLAGNEQFF
TGTGCCAGCAGCTTAATGCTAGCTGGCAATGAGCAGTTCTTC
>TRBJ2-2|many|TRBV6-1|-
CASSEGRYSGELFF
TGTGCCAGCAGTGAAGGGCGGTACTCCGGGGAGCTGTTTTTT
>TRBJ2-1|many|TRBV7-6|TRBD2
CASSPGSGGGEAEQFF
TGTGCCAGCAGCCCCGGGTCGGGGGGGGGTGAGGCTGAGCAGTTCTTC
>TRBJ2-4|many|TRBV6-2/TRBV6-3|-
CATIQGRAKNIQYF
TGTGCCACCATCCAGGGTCGGGCCAAAAACATTCAGTACTTC
>TRBJ2-7|many|TRBV7-2|-
CASSLPGDRTYEQYF
TGTGCCAGCAGCTTACCGGGGGACAGAACCTACGAGCAGTACTTC
>TRBJ2-6|many|TRBV11-2|TRBD2
CASRSPGLRRAGANVLTF
TGTGCCAGCAGAAGCCCGGGACTACGAAGGGCTGGGGCCAACGTCCTGACTTTC
>TRBJ1-1|few|TRBV7-9|-
CASSLAPVAEAFF
TGTGCCAGCAGCTTAGCCCCTGTCGCTGAAGCTTTCTTT
>TRBJ1-1|-|TRBV27|TRBD1
CASSLVRGPLGTEAFF
TGTGCCAGCAGTTTGGTCAGGGGGCCCCTGGGGACTGAAGCTTTCTTT
>TRBJ2-5|many|TRBV4-1|-
CASSQDRNGRRQETQYF
TGCGCCAGCAGCCAAGATAGGAACGGACGGCGACAAGAGACCCAGTACTTC
>TRBJ2-7|-|TRBV2|TRBD2
CASMTPRGEYEQYF
TGTGCCAGCATGACACCCCGGGGGGAATACGAGCAGTACTTC
>TRBJ1-1|many|TRBV4-1|-
CASSQEGGAMNTEAFF
TGCGCCAGCAGCCAAGAGGGGGGAGCCATGAACACTGAAGCTTTCTTT
>TRBJ2-1|many|TRBV4-3|-
CASSQDLASLNEQFF
TGCGCCAGCAGCCAAGATTTGGCCAGTCTCAATGAGCAGTTCTTC
>TRBJ2-3|many|TRBV7-8|TRBD2
CASSSVAGGRTDTQYF
TGTGCCAGCAGTTCAGTAGCGGGGGGGCGAACAGATACGCAGTATTTT
>TRBJ1-5|many|TRBV28|-
CASILRGLSGQPQHF
TGTGCCAGCATTTTACGGGGGCTAAGCGGTCAGCCCCAGCATTTT
>TRBJ2-2|few|TRBV18|-
CASSPRITPANTGELFF
TGTGCCAGCTCACCACGGATAACGCCAGCGAACACCGGGGAGCTGTTTTTT
>TRBJ2-7|-|TRBV12-3/TRBV12-4|-
CASNTQGAAYEQYF
TGTGCCAGCAACACGCAAGGGGCGGCCTACGAGCAGTACTTC
>TRBJ2-7|few|TRBV12-3/TRBV12-4|TRBD1
CASSFSSGDRSYEQYF
TGTGCCAGCAGTTTTTCATCGGGGGACAGGAGCTACGAGCAGTACTTC
>TRBJ2-3|-|TRBV28|-
CASNSQTDTQYF
TGTGCCAGCAATTCCCAAACAGATACGCAGTATTTT
>TRBJ2-5|few|TRBV4-1|-
CASSRVATNEETQYF
TGCGCCAGCAGCCGAGTTGCTACCAACGAGGAGACCCAGTACTTC
>TRBJ1-5|few|TRBV5-5|-
CASSQIGSQPQHF
TGTGCCAGCAGCCAAATAGGAAGTCAGCCCCAGCATTTT
>TRBJ1-4|many|TRBV20-1|-
CSASSPPLRSTGEKLFF
TGCAGTGCTAGTTCCCCCCCCCTAAGGTCGACTGGGGAAAAACTGTTTTTT
>TRBJ1-2|few|TRBV7-9|TRBD1
CASSLTGDATGYGYTF
TGTGCCAGCAGCCTTACAGGGGACGCTACGGGCTATGGCTACACCTTC
>TRBJ1-5|once|TRBV20-1|-
CSAQTNQPQHF
TGCAGTGCTCAAACGAATCAGCCCCAGCATTTT
>TRBJ1-5|many|TRBV19|-
CASSILDRTNQPQHF
TGTGCCAGTAGTATCCTTGACAGGACAAATCAGCCCCAGCATTTT
>TRBJ2-6|few|TRBV20-1|-
CSARVDRPLASGANVLTF
TGCAGTGCTAGGGTGGACAGACCTTTAGCCTCTGGGGCCAACGTCCTGACTTTC
>TRBJ2-7|-|TRBV11-2|-
CASSLGASTYEQYF
TGTGCCAGCAGCTTGGGGGCTAGTACCTACGAGCAGTACTTC
>TRBJ1-4|-|TRBV28|-
CASSRTAGRLNEKLFF
TGTGCCAGCAGTAGAACAGCGGGACGCCTTAATGAAAAACTGTTTTTT
>TRBJ2-5|-|TRBV19|TRBD2
CASSIGGLGEQETQYF
TGTGCCAGTAGTATCGGGGGGTTGGGGGAACAAGAGACCCAGTACTTC
>TRBJ1-1|few|TRBV27|-
CASSLAGGAVRTEAFF
TGTGCCAGCAGTTTGGCCGGAGGGGCAGTAAGGACTGAAGCTTTCTTT
>TRBJ1-2|many|TRBV7-6|TRBD1
CASSGTGGISDGYTF
TGTGCCAGCAGCGGGACAGGGGGCATTTCAGATGGCTACACCTTC
>TRBJ2-1|many|TRBV11-1|TRBD1
CASSPGQGASRHNEQFF
TGTGCCAGCAGCCCGGGACAGGGTGCTTCACGACACAATGAGCAGTTCTTC
>TRBJ1-4|many|TRBV7-2|-
CASSWAANEKLFF
TGTGCCAGCAGCTGGGCAGCTAATGAAAAACTGTTTTTT
>TRBJ1-6|-|TRBV6-5|-
CASSLQGLSYNSPLHF
TGTGCCAGCAGTTTACAGGGACTTAGTTATAATTCACCCCTCCACTTT
>TRBJ1-2|-|TRBV2|-
CASSRGEGGYGYTF
TGTGCCAGCAGCCGAGGTGAGGGTGGCTATGGCTACACCTTC
>TRBJ1-2|-|TRBV4-3|TRBD1
CASSQDLGPTGRVDYGYTF
TGCGCCAGCAGCCAAGATCTGGGGCCGACAGGGAGGGTGGACTATGGCTACACCTTC
>TRBJ2-5|few|TRBV28|-
CASTTGRETQYF
TGTGCCAGCACCACTGGCCGGGAGACCCAGTACTTC
>TRBJ1-4|few|TRBV20-1|-
CSARAEGWRDEKLFF
TGCAGTGCTAGAGCTGAAGGGTGGCGGGATGAAAAACTGTTTTTT
>TRBJ1-2|many|TRBV7-6|-
CASSFSGRFGYTF
TGTGCCAGCAGCTTTTCAGGGCGGTTTGGCTACACCTTC
>TRBJ2-5|-|TRBV12-3/TRBV12-4|-
CASSPDYNQETQYF
TGTGCCAGCAGTCCTGACTACAACCAAGAGACCCAGTACTTC
>TRBJ1-3|many|TRBV6-6|-
CASSYRGSGNTIYF
TGTGCCAGCAGTTACCGGGGGTCTGGAAACACCATATATTTT
>TRBJ2-3|once|TRBV27|-
CASGGATGITDTQYF
TGTGCCAGCGGTGGTGCGACAGGAATTACAGATACGCAGTATTTT